Listed here are 17 T cell receptor beta chains from one sample, sequenced in a study of T cell responses to AZD1222 COVID-19 vaccine. The method was immunoSEQ multiplex PCR; TCRdb's version includes in-frame clones alone and lacks a portion of them. The data contain around 160,000 clones, around 94% of them singletons. This specimen was peripheral blood, taken 28 days after the second AZD1222 dose. All receptors derive from an adult who received the AZD1222 COVID-19 vaccine.

This chain joins TRBV7-7 and TRBJ2-1; D unclear. Germline assignment: CDR1 SSHAT and CDR2 FNYEAQ (reference sequence). There are 8 residues in the CDR3. Trimming shortened V by 5 bases and J by 13 bases, and 3 bases separated the two germline ends. The CDR3: CASSQQFF. In DNA form, the CDR3 reads TGTGCCAGCAGCCAACAGTTCTTC.

This chain joins TRBV19 and TRBJ1-5; TRBD1 agrees at 8 bases. The CDR3 consists of 14 residues. Germline CDR1 reads LNHDA; CDR2 reads SQIVND (reference sequence). The ends lost 6 bases at V and 2 bases at J; junction bases unmatched: 3. CDR3 residues: CASSGQGGNQPQHF. The CDR3 coding sequence is TGTGCCAGTAGCGGACAGGGTGGCAATCAGCCCCAGCATTTT.

J is TRBJ1-3 and V is TRBV4-3; 7 nucleotides align to TRBD1. Germline V CDR1 and CDR2: LGHNA, YSLEER. The CDR3 contains 17 residues. The J segment lost 0 bases and the V segment lost 2 bases, leaving 7 bases of the junction unmatched. The CDR3 is CASSQKIGQVSGNTIYF. The CDR3 nucleotides are TGCGCCAGCAGCCAAAAGATCGGACAGGTCTCTGGAAACACCATATATTTT.

The V call is TRBV5-4, the J call TRBJ2-7; TRBD1 matches 7 bases. The V and J ends lost 4 bases and 7 bases, in that order; junction bases with no gene match: 5. CDR3 size: 12 residues. In germline, CDR1 is SGHNT, CDR2 YYREEE (reference sequence). The CDR3 DNA sequence: TGTGCCAGCAGCCGAGACAGGGTGGAGCAGTACTTC. Translation: CASSRDRVEQYF.

The V and J genes are TRBV7-2 and TRBJ1-1; 9 bases are shared with TRBD1. This CDR3 has 16 amino acids. Trimming cost V 5 bases and J 5 bases; bases outside gene matches: 12. Germline lookup yields CDR1 SGHTA and CDR2 FQGNSA. The CDR3 loop reads CASSPPPGQGKTEAFF. The CDR3 DNA is TGTGCCAGCAGCCCACCCCCTGGACAGGGGAAAACTGAAGCTTTCTTT. Full variable domain (missing parts from reference TRBV7-2 and TRBJ1-1): GAGVSQSPSNKVTEKGKDVELRCDPISGHTALYWYRQSLGQGLEFLIYFQGNSAPDKSGLPSDRFSAERTGGSVSTLTIQRTQQEDSAVYLCASSPPPGQGKTEAFFGQGTRLTVV.

The chain carries TRBV9 and TRBJ2-5; 7 bases fit TRBD2. J gave up 7 bases and V 2 bases, and 11 bases lay outside the gene matches. Germline V gives CDR1 SGDLS, CDR2 YYNGEE. The CDR3 is 15 residues long. The CDR3 nucleotides read TGTGCCAGCAGCGTGGACGGGAGGCTGGCTACGACCCAGTACTTC. It yields the protein CASSVDGRLATTQYF.

V and J are TRBV6-2 or TRBV6-3 and TRBJ2-7; the D is unclear. The CDR3 contains 12 residues. V was pared by 0 bases and J by 1 base, with 1 base between. The V gene's germline CDR1 is MNHEY and CDR2 SVGEGT. The CDR3 DNA is TGTGCCAGCAGTTACTCTTCCTACGAGCAGTACTTC. Its protein is CASSYSSYEQYF.

This chain uses TRBV11-2 with TRBJ2-5; TRBD2 aligns across 12 bases. Per germline, CDR1 SGHAT and CDR2 FQNNGV. This CDR3 is built from 20 residues. The V segment lost 0 bases and the J segment 5 bases; nucleotides outside the gene matches: 16. CDR3 sequence reads: CASSLDHRGNGLAGTETQYF. The CDR3 DNA reads as TGTGCCAGCAGCTTAGATCACCGAGGCAACGGACTAGCGGGGACTGAGACCCAGTACTTC.

This clone was detected only once. The rearrangement uses TRBV6-1 and TRBJ2-7, with 7 nucleotides matching TRBD1. In germline, CDR1 is MNHNS, CDR2 SASEGT. Trimming at V came to 1 base and at J to 3 bases, leaving 3 bases not matched to a gene. The CDR3 has 14 amino acids. Written as DNA, the CDR3 is TGTGCCAGCAGTGAAGGGCCAGGGGGCTACGAGCAGTACTTC. Translated: CASSEGPGGYEQYF.

The CDR3 sequence is CASSREAASGTGRQGQYF. The CDR3 nucleotides are TGTGCCAGCAGCCGCGAAGCCGCTTCCGGGACCGGAAGACAGGGGCAGTACTTC. The V gene is TRBV4-2, the J gene TRBJ2-7; the match to TRBD1 covers 7 bases. CDR3 length equals 18 residues. V lost 4 bases to trimming and J lost 9 bases; unmatched junction nucleotides: 24. Per germline, CDR1 LGHNA and CDR2 YNFKEQ.

With regard to this clone: The junction departs from the called germline gene at one end, perhaps through a read error. The chain joins TRBV6-1 to TRBJ2-6, with TRBD2 as a possible D gene (5 bases). The CDR3 loop spans 15 amino acids. The germline V gene has CDR1 MNHNS and CDR2 SASEGT. The CDR3 loop is CASSEEGYGANVLTF. In DNA form, the CDR3 reads TGTGCCAGCAGCGAAGAGGGTTACGGGGCCAACGTCCTGACTTTC.

The chain employs TRBV27 and TRBJ1-5, with 8 bases aligning to TRBD1. V shed 4 bases, J shed 3 bases, and the junction held 5 bases outside the gene matches. The CDR3 sequence is 15 residues long. CDR1 MNHEY and CDR2 SMNVEV come from the germline V gene (reference sequence). CDR3 sequence (DNA): TGTGCCAGCAGTTCGACAGGGGCAGCCAATCAGCCCCAGCATTTT. It yields the protein CASSSTGAANQPQHF.

The rearrangement links TRBV9 to TRBJ1-1; maybe TRBD1 (6 bases). CDR3 length equals 21 residues. Germline CDR1 is SGDLS and CDR2 is YYNGEE. Trimming removed 1 base at V and 0 bases at J, with 28 bases between. The CDR3 sequence is CASSVNPHEDLGASMNTEAFF. The CDR3 region has the DNA TGTGCCAGCAGCGTAAATCCTCACGAGGATTTGGGGGCCTCAATGAACACTGAAGCTTTCTTT.

The J gene is TRBJ1-1, the V gene TRBV5-4; 10 bases are shared with TRBD1. The trim removed 5 bases at V and 8 bases at J, leaving 6 bases unmatched. CDR3 length: 13 amino acids. Germline V gives CDR1 SGHNT, CDR2 YYREEE (reference sequence). The CDR3 coding sequence is TGTGCCAGCAGGGCGACAGGGGGCGCAGAAGCTTTCTTT. It is translated as CASRATGGAEAFF.

V is TRBV10-1 and J is TRBJ1-1; the match to TRBD1 covers 7 bases. The CDR3 is 13 amino acids. In germline, CDR1 is WNHNN, CDR2 SYGVQD (reference sequence). The V segment lost 10 bases and the J segment 0 bases; nucleotides outside the gene matches: 5. This CDR3 is CATKQGMNTEAFF. CDR3 nucleotides: TGCGCCACCAAACAGGGGATGAACACTGAAGCTTTCTTT.

The chain combines TRBV13 with TRBJ2-7; 10 positions agree with TRBD2. CDR1 is PRHDT, CDR2 FYEKMQ, per germline (reference sequence). The CDR3 has 13 amino acids. Losses at the gene ends were 8 bases for V and 6 bases for J; bases not matched to a gene: 7. For the CDR3, the DNA is TGTGCCAGCGCTTTATGGACTAGCGGCGAGCAGTACTTC. This sequence encodes CASALWTSGEQYF.

The chain couples TRBV5-4 to TRBJ2-3, with D uncertain. Germline V gene data show CDR1 as SGHNT and CDR2 as YYREEE (reference sequence). This CDR3 spans 11 amino acids. V was trimmed by 2 bases and J by 10 bases, leaving 8 bases between them. Here the CDR3 reads CASSFMEAQYF. In DNA, the CDR3 is TGTGCCAGCAGCTTTATGGAAGCGCAGTATTTT.